This TCR beta chain was captured by sequencing in a study of T cells expressing NK-cell markers. Notes on this clonotype: Its antigen is unknown.

TCRdb reprocessed the 5' RACE reads; each CDR3 protein has one entry and no DNA is given. The sample holds roughly 160,000 distinct CDR3 sequences. The germline V gene encodes CDR1 SGHKS and CDR2 YYEKEE (reference sequence). This CDR3 comprises 16 residues. Study-level results: CD8+ T cells in a handful of donors included dominant NKG2C+ clonotypes at 1.0-7.0%.

The clonotype comes from a man aged 18-69 years in good health. The specimen sequenced was blood T cells: a sorted CD56 or NKG2C T cell subset, CD4+ or CD8+ T cells, or bulk PBMC T cells (not recorded which). The chain has TRBV5-5 and TRBJ2-3; TCRdb outputs TRBD2, but without DNA this stays unchecked. The CDR3 protein is CASSSTSGGGTDTQYF.